A selection of T cell receptor beta chains follows, all from one sample in a study of blood T cell repertoires in COVID-19. Sequencing was performed with immunoSEQ multiplex PCR; in TCRdb, only in-frame clones are kept and a portion is missing. The table lists hundreds of thousands of clones, around 89% of them singletons. Material: peripheral blood. All receptors derive from a middle-aged man with acute or convalescent COVID-19. The CDR3 runs from the conserved cysteine through the conserved F or W. A D gene is named only where the DNA matches it firmly. Clone size is given for some rows only: seen once, a few or many times, or a class if the clone is expanded.

size	D	V	J	DNA	CDR3
once	TRBD1	TRBV7-8	TRBJ1-2	TGTGCCAGCAGCAAGACAGGGGAATATGGCTACACCTTC	CASSKTGEYGYTF
NA	NA	TRBV4-2	TRBJ2-3	TGTGCCAGCAGCCAAGTCGGTTATGGGGAGGCAGATACGCAGTATTTT	CASSQVGYGEADTQYF
NA	NA	TRBV7-6	TRBJ2-2	TGTGCCAGCAGCTTAAGCCCCAGTCGGGTCGCCGGGGAGCTGTTTTTT	CASSLSPSRVAGELFF
NA	TRBD2	TRBV5-1	TRBJ2-7	TGCGCCAGCAGCGCTACTAGCGGCTCCTACGAGCAGTACTTC	CASSATSGSYEQYF
NA	NA	TRBV4-3	TRBJ1-2	TGCGCCAGCAGCCAAGAGCCGACCCTTGTAGGGGCGGGGACGGGCTACACCTTC	CASSQEPTLVGAGTGYTF
once	TRBD1	TRBV4-1	TRBJ2-2	TGCGCCAGCAGACGGGGACAGGGGAACACCGGGGAGCTGTTTTTT	CASRRGQGNTGELFF
NA	NA	TRBV11-3	TRBJ2-1	TGTGCCAGCAGCTTAGATGCTACCAATGAGCAGTTCTTC	CASSLDATNEQFF
NA	NA	TRBV5-1	TRBJ1-1	TGCGCCAGCAGCTTGGCCCCACGGGTAGGGGGGAACACTGAAGCTTTCTTT	CASSLAPRVGGNTEAFF
NA	NA	TRBV27	TRBJ1-5	TGTGCCAGCAGTTTTCAGTATAGCAATCAGCCCCAGCATTTT	CASSFQYSNQPQHF
NA	NA	TRBV7-2	TRBJ2-7	TGTGCCAGCAGCTTGGGGGCCTCCTACGAGCAGTACTTC	CASSLGASYEQYF
NA	TRBD1	TRBV18	TRBJ2-5	TGTGCCAGCTCACCGCAATTACAGGGGGTCACCGAAGAGACCCAGTACTTC	CASSPQLQGVTEETQYF
NA	TRBD1	TRBV7-9	TRBJ2-7	TGTGCCAGCAGCTTCCTACAGGGGGCGGAGGAGCAGTACTTC	CASSFLQGAEEQYF
few	NA	TRBV27	TRBJ2-1	TGTGCCAGCAGTTCACTCGATGAGCAGTTCTTC	CASSSLDEQFF
NA	NA	TRBV4-1	TRBJ1-6	TGCGCCAGCAGCCAAGATAACTCGGCAGGTAGTTCACCCCTCCACTTT	CASSQDNSAGSSPLHF
NA	NA	TRBV4-3	TRBJ1-5	TGCGCCAGCAGCCAAGTCCAGGGCGATCAGCCCCAGCATTTT	CASSQVQGDQPQHF
NA	NA	TRBV5-1	TRBJ1-3	TGCGCCAGCAGCTTGGCAGGGGTAACGGTAAACACCATATATTTT	CASSLAGVTVNTIYF
NA	TRBD2	TRBV7-9	TRBJ2-5	TGTGCCAGCACCCAGACTAGCGGGACACCCGGGCGGGAGACCCAGTACTTC	CASTQTSGTPGRETQYF
NA	NA	TRBV10-1	TRBJ2-5	TGCGCCAGCAGTGGTTCGGGAGCTCAAGAGACCCAGTACTTC	CASSGSGAQETQYF
NA	TRBD1	TRBV6-2/TRBV6-3	TRBJ1-2	TGTGCCAGCAGTTCAGGGGGCGGCTACACCTTC	CASSSGGGYTF
NA	NA	TRBV11-2	TRBJ1-1	TGTGCCAGCAGCCCTTCGGACACTGAAGCTTTCTTT	CASSPSDTEAFF
NA	NA	TRBV13	TRBJ1-2	TGTGCCAGCAGCTTAGGTTTGGGACTACCCCCGGTAGGCTTC	CASSLGLGLPPVGF
once	NA	TRBV9	TRBJ1-2	TGTGCCAGCAGCGTAACCATGAACAGGGCCCGTGGCTACACCTTC	CASSVTMNRARGYTF
few	TRBD2	TRBV6-1	TRBJ2-2	TGTGCCAGCAGTGAAGTTGACGGGAGGGGGGCCGGGGAGCTGTTTTTT	CASSEVDGRGAGELFF
NA	NA	TRBV18	TRBJ1-2	TGTGCCAGCTCACCACAGGGGGACTATGGCTACACCTTC	CASSPQGDYGYTF
once	NA	TRBV28	TRBJ1-2	TGTGCCAGCAGTTCTGGACAGTCGTTGGGCTACACCTTC	CASSSGQSLGYTF
once	TRBD1	TRBV27	TRBJ1-2	TGTGCCAGCACCCCAAGATGGGGGGGACAGGGTTACCGCTACACCTTC	CASTPRWGGQGYRYTF
NA	TRBD2	TRBV9	TRBJ2-1	TGTGCCAGCAGCCCAAGACTAGCGGGATGGTTTAATGAGCAGTTCTTC	CASSPRLAGWFNEQFF
NA	TRBD1	TRBV28	TRBJ1-6	TGTGCCAGCAGTTCCCCCAAGAGGGGGCTAAATAATTCACCCCTCCACTTT	CASSSPKRGLNNSPLHF
NA	NA	TRBV9	TRBJ2-5	TGTGCCAGCAGCGGTGCGCGGGGAGGGGGTGTAGAGACCCAGTACTTC	CASSGARGGGVETQYF
NA	NA	TRBV12-5	TRBJ2-1	TGTGCTAGTGGTTTGGTACTCTTCGCCCCCAGGGACTCCTACAATGAGCAGTTCTTC	CASGLVLFAPRDSYNEQFF
NA	TRBD2	TRBV19	TRBJ2-6	TGTGCCAGTAGAAGGGGACTAGCGGGAGGGCCCTATGGGGCCAACGTCCTGACTTTC	CASRRGLAGGPYGANVLTF
NA	NA	TRBV7-7	TRBJ2-2	TGTGCTAGCAGCCCACAGGGAGCGAACACCGGGGAGCTGTTTTTT	CASSPQGANTGELFF
NA	TRBD2	TRBV3-1/TRBV3-2	TRBJ2-7	TGTGCCAGCAGCAGGACTAGCGGGATGACCTACGAGCAGTACTTC	CASSRTSGMTYEQYF
NA	NA	TRBV2	TRBJ2-7	TGTGCCAGCAGTGTCACAGAGAGCTCCTACGAGCAGTACTTC	CASSVTESSYEQYF
NA	TRBD1	TRBV27	TRBJ2-1	TGTGCCAGCAGTCCTCCGGGACAGGTCTATGAGCAGTTCTTC	CASSPPGQVYEQFF
once	TRBD1	TRBV6-5	TRBJ2-7	TGTGCCAGCAGGGGACAGGGGGGCTACGAGCAGTACTTC	CASRGQGGYEQYF
NA	NA	TRBV28	TRBJ2-1	TGTGCCAGCAGTTTAATACTAGATCCGGAAGGTGAGCAGTTCTTC	CASSLILDPEGEQFF
NA	TRBD2	TRBV5-4	TRBJ2-3	TGTGCCAGCAGTCCACGAGCGGGGGCATACACAGATACGCAGTATTTT	CASSPRAGAYTDTQYF
NA	NA	TRBV6-5	TRBJ1-1	TGTGCCACCACCCTGGGGGGATTTGAAGCTTTCTTT	CATTLGGFEAFF
NA	NA	TRBV21-1	TRBJ1-1	TGTGCCAGCAGTCCCATGGAGCCGAACACTGAAGCTTTCTTT	CASSPMEPNTEAFF
NA	NA	TRBV27	TRBJ2-3	TGTGCCAGCAGACAACAGGGAAATACGCAGTATTTT	CASRQQGNTQYF
few	TRBD1	TRBV7-2	TRBJ1-1	TGTGCCAGCAGCTATGGCAGGGGGTTCACTGAAGCTTTCTTT	CASSYGRGFTEAFF
NA	TRBD2	TRBV29-1	TRBJ2-7	TGCAGCGCCGAGACTAGCGGGGGGTCCGAGCAGTACTTC	CSAETSGGSEQYF
NA	TRBD1	TRBV10-3	TRBJ1-6	TGTGCCACCGCGACAGGGGGCGATTCACCCCTCCACTTT	CATATGGDSPLHF
NA	NA	TRBV28	TRBJ1-2	TGTGCCAGCAGTTTAACAGATTACTATGGCTACACCTTC	CASSLTDYYGYTF
once	NA	TRBV21-1	TRBJ1-1	TGTGCCAGCAGCAAAGCGCTACCCCTCTGTCGTCCTAGAGACGACACTGAAGCTTTCTTT	CASSKALPLCRPRDDTEAFF
NA	NA	TRBV29-1	TRBJ1-2	TGCAGCGTTGAAGCCCAGCGCTATGGCTACACCTTC	CSVEAQRYGYTF
NA	NA	TRBV12-3/TRBV12-4	TRBJ2-1	TGTGCCAGCAGTTTCAGGGGTAGAACTGAGCAGTTCTTC	CASSFRGRTEQFF
once	NA	TRBV6-6	TRBJ2-1	TGTGCCAGCAGTAGCGGGCGGACCCACAATGAGCAGTTCTTC	CASSSGRTHNEQFF